This record looks at one T cell receptor (beta chain) sequence and its context. The antigen is undetermined. CDR3 length: 14 residues. Germline V gene data show CDR1 as DFQATT and CDR2 as SNEGSKA (reference sequence). V was trimmed by 4 bases and J by 6 bases, leaving 19 bases between them. This sample is part of a study of post-analysis software for immune sequencing data. Unique molecular identifiers were carried by the TCR beta cDNA libraries. TCRdb re-called the PCR reads with MiXCR, one entry per CDR3 protein. This sample carries hundreds of thousands of distinct CDR3 sequences, less than 35% of them seen once, and the ten largest clones take roughly 0.53%. Study-wide findings and caveats: In patients, roughly five TRBV segments were more frequent than in controls, with TRBV5-6, TRBV5-1 and TRBV20-1 among them.

The sample taken for sequencing was blood. The source of this sequence is a girl aged 10 to 17 with multiple sclerosis. This chain joins TRBV20-1 and TRBJ2-7; tentative D call: TRBD1 (7 bases). CDR3 DNA sequence: TGCAGTGCTACCTGGGACTTGTCAGGGGGCGAGCAGTACTTC. This translates into CSATWDLSGGEQYF.